The source of this T cell receptor beta chain is a study of response to subunit inactivated influenza vaccine. Regarding the study as a whole: T cells newly recruited by each seasonal influenza vaccination are few, the authors suggested.

In the case of this clonotype: The antigen remains unidentified.

Trimming at V came to 6 bases and at J to 2 bases, leaving 7 bases not matched to a gene. Germline V gene lookup returns CDR1 DFQATT and CDR2 SNEGSKA (reference sequence). The CDR3 contains 13 residues. TCRdb called the RT-PCR reads again in MiXCR, with one record for every CDR3 protein. The table records approximately 730,000 distinct CDR3 sequences, roughly 13% of them present only once. The sample consisted of PBMCs from blood, taken approximately 15 days before vaccination. The chain joins TRBV20-1 to TRBJ2-7; 7 bases align to TRBD1. The clonotype was recovered from a man in his forties or fifties who received an inactivated influenza vaccine. The CDR3 sequence: CSAQDRSAYEQYF. CDR3 coding DNA: TGCAGTGCCCAGGACAGGTCCGCCTACGAGCAGTACTTC.